Listed below are T cell receptor beta chains from one sample, sequenced in a study of blood T cell repertoires in COVID-19. The method was immunoSEQ multiplex PCR; TCRdb's version includes in-frame clones alone and lacks a portion of them. The sample has some 150,000 clones; about nine tenths are singletons. Specimen: PBMCs or T cells enriched from blood (not recorded which). Source of these receptors: a young woman who had recovered from COVID-19. Each CDR3 is given with its conserved first and last residue. A D gene is named only where the DNA matches it firmly. Rows may omit the clone size; those that give it use once, few, many or a size class.

clone size	D gene	J gene	V gene	CDR3 protein	CDR3 DNA
NA	NA	TRBJ2-1	TRBV4-3	CASSLVGHRTMKQFF	TGCGCCAGCAGCCTAGTGGGACACCGTACAATGAAACAGTTCTTC
NA	NA	TRBJ1-2	TRBV19	CASSSTGSYGYTF	TGTGCCAGTAGTAGTACAGGGAGCTATGGCTACACCTTC
NA	NA	TRBJ1-1	TRBV27	CASSLFGDTEAFF	TGTGCCAGCAGTTTATTCGGTGACACTGAAGCTTTCTTT
NA	NA	TRBJ2-7	TRBV5-6	CASSFRTGGVEQYF	TGTGCCAGCAGCTTCCGAACAGGGGGGGTCGAGCAGTACTTC
NA	NA	TRBJ2-7	TRBV7-2	CASSFRDNTFYEQYF	TGTGCCAGCAGCTTCCGGGACAACACTTTCTACGAGCAGTACTTC
NA	NA	TRBJ1-1	TRBV3-1/TRBV3-2	CASSLQYTEAFF	TGTGCCAGCAGCCTTCAGTACACTGAAGCTTTCTTT
NA	TRBD2	TRBJ2-3	TRBV11-2	CASSLDPAGGRADTQYF	TGTGCCAGCAGCTTAGACCCAGCGGGAGGAAGAGCAGATACGCAGTATTTT
NA	NA	TRBJ2-5	TRBV7-8	CASSLVLNRETQYF	TGTGCCAGCAGCTTAGTGCTCAACCGGGAGACCCAGTACTTC
NA	TRBD2	TRBJ2-7	TRBV7-9	CASSSSGSGHEQYF	TGTGCCAGCAGCTCTAGCGGGAGTGGCCACGAGCAGTACTTC
NA	NA	TRBJ2-1	TRBV2	CASSQQGSREQFF	TGTGCCAGCAGCCAACAGGGCTCGCGGGAGCAGTTCTTC
NA	TRBD1	TRBJ1-2	TRBV27	CASSSAGGYNYGYTF	TGTGCCAGCAGTTCTGCAGGGGGGTACAACTATGGCTACACCTTC
NA	TRBD2	TRBJ2-5	TRBV7-2	CASSPQTSGRETQYF	TGTGCCAGCAGCCCGCAGACTAGCGGGAGGGAGACCCAGTACTTC
NA	NA	TRBJ2-3	TRBV4-1	CASSQGGGGRTDTQYF	TGCGCCAGCAGCCAAGGTGGGGGAGGACGCACAGATACGCAGTATTTT
few	NA	TRBJ2-5	TRBV29-1	CSAEQGPETQYF	TGCAGCGCCGAACAGGGACCAGAGACCCAGTACTTC
NA	NA	TRBJ2-1	TRBV13	CASSPEGEGVYEQFF	TGTGCCAGCAGCCCGGAGGGGGAGGGCGTCTATGAGCAGTTCTTC
NA	NA	TRBJ2-7	TRBV19	CASSRGGGETYEQYF	TGTGCCAGTAGTAGAGGAGGGGGCGAAACCTACGAGCAGTACTTC
NA	TRBD1	TRBJ2-1	TRBV30	CAWRRTGVYYWFF	TGTGCCTGGAGAAGGACAGGCGTCTACTACTGGTTCTTC